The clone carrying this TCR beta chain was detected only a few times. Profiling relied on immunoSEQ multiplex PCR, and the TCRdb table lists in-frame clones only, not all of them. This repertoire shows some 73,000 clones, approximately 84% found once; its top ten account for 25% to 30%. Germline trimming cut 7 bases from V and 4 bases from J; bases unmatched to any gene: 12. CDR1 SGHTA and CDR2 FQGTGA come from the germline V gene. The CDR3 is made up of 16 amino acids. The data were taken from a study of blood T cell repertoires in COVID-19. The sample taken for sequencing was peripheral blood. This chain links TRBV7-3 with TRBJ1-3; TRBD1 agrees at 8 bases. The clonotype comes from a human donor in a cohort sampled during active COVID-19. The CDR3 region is CASTITPAGGGNTIYF. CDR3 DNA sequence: TGTGCCAGCACCATCACCCCGGCAGGGGGCGGAAACACCATATATTTT.